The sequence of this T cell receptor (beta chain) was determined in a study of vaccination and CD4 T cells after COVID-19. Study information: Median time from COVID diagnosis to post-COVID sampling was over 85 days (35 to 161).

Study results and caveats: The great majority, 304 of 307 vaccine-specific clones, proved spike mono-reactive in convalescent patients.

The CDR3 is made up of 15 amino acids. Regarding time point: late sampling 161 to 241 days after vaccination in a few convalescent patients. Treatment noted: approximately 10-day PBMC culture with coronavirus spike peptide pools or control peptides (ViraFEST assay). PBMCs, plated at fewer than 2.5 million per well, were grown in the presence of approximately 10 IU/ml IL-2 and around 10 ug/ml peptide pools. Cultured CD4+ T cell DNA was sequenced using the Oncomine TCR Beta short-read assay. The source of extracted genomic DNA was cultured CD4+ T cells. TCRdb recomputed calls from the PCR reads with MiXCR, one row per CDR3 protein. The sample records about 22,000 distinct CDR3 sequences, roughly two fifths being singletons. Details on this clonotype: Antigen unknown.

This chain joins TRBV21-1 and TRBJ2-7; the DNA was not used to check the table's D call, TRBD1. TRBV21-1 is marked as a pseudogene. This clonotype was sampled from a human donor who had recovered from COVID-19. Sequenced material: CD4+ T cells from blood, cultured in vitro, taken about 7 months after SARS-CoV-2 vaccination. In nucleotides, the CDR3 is TGTGCCAGCAGCAGACAGAACCCCGACTCCTACGAGCAGTACTTC. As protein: CASSRQNPDSYEQYF.